A single sample is the source of the 27 T cell receptor beta chains below, sequenced in a study of cytomegalovirus exposure and HLA in healthy donors. The study ran its PCR with 60 Vbeta and 13 Jbeta primers. Clones were read by immunoSEQ multiplex PCR, and TCRdb kept only the in-frame ones, dropping some. This table has 150,000 to 200,000 clones, over 75% appearing once. The sample comprised PBMCs. These receptors were taken from a man younger than 35 in good health and CMV-seronegative.

The J gene is TRBJ2-7, the V gene TRBV6-4; 9 bases map to TRBD2. The CDR3 has 15 amino acids. CDR1 MRHNA and CDR2 SNTAGT come from the germline V gene. V dropped 4 bases and J dropped 0; count of bases not matched to a gene: 4. The CDR3 DNA sequence: TGTGCCAGCAGTGTAGGTAGCGGGAGCTCCTACGAGCAGTACTTC. It is translated as CASSVGSGSSYEQYF.

The rearrangement joins TRBV10-3 to TRBJ2-1, with TRBD2 identical over 7 bases. CDR1 ENHRY and CDR2 SYGVKD come from the germline V gene. Trimming removed 4 bases from V and 3 bases from J; junction bases left unmatched: 6. The CDR3 is made up of 15 amino acids. CDR3 bases: TGTGCCATCAGTGGGGGAGGGAGTAGCTACAATGAGCAGTTCTTC. The encoded protein is CAISGGGSSYNEQFF.

The chain employs TRBV10-3 and TRBJ1-1; D gene uncertain. The V end was cut by 3 bases, the J end by 3 bases, with 11 bases between. Germline V gene sequence: CDR1 ENHRY, CDR2 SYGVKD. CDR3 length equals 14 residues. The chain's CDR3 is CAISDSGRDTEAFF. DNA of the CDR3: TGTGCCATCAGTGATTCGGGGAGGGACACTGAAGCTTTCTTT.

The J gene is TRBJ2-3, the V gene TRBV19, with 8 bases identical to TRBD2. J was trimmed by 0 bases and V by 2 bases; bases with no gene match: 4. CDR3 length: 16 amino acids. The V gene's germline CDR1 is LNHDA and CDR2 SQIVND (reference sequence). The CDR3 DNA is TGTGCCAGTAGTATAAGGGGACTAGGTAGCACAGATACGCAGTATTTT. Its translation is CASSIRGLGSTDTQYF.

As DNA, the CDR3 is TGTGCCAGCGGGGGCGGAGATTCCAATTACAATGAGCAGTTCTTC. This codes for CASGGGDSNYNEQFF. The chain combines TRBV2 with TRBJ2-1; tentative D call: TRBD1 (6 bases). The V end was cut by 8 bases, the J end by 4 bases, with 18 bases between. CDR1 is SNHLY and CDR2 is FYNNEI in the germline V gene. The CDR3 extends over 15 amino acids.

The rearrangement joins TRBV27 to TRBJ2-7; D may be TRBD2 (6 bases). This CDR3 has 13 amino acids. Looked up from germline, CDR1 is MNHEY and CDR2 is SMNVEV (reference sequence). Between the trimmed V and J ends, which lost 3 bases and 3 bases, there was a span of 9 bases. The CDR3 protein is CASSFGGYYEQYF. In DNA, the CDR3 is TGTGCCAGCAGTTTTGGGGGGTACTACGAGCAGTACTTC.

The chain recombines TRBV29-1 with TRBJ2-7, with D possibly TRBD2 on 6 matching bases. The CDR3 length is 13 residues. Germline loops: CDR1 SQVTM, CDR2 ANQGSEA. Between the trimmed V and J ends, which lost 6 bases and 0 bases, there was a span of 12 bases. The CDR3 region has the DNA TGCAGCGTCGCGGGGAGGAACTCCTACGAGCAGTACTTC. It codes for CSVAGRNSYEQYF.

The chain is built from TRBV5-1 and TRBJ1-6; 9 bases agree with TRBD1. The CDR3 runs to 15 residues. Germline CDR1 is SGHRS and CDR2 is YFSETQ. Unmatched junction bases numbered 1, after V lost 6 bases and J lost 0 bases. The CDR3 loop is CASTDRGSYNSPLHF. CDR3 DNA: TGCGCCAGCACGGACAGGGGCTCCTATAATTCACCCCTCCACTTT.

This clone was seen only once. The junction departs from the called germline gene at one end, perhaps through a read error. The chain uses TRBV27 and TRBJ2-7; D is uncertain. The CDR3 is made up of 16 amino acids. Germline CDR1 MNHEY, CDR2 SMNVEV (reference sequence). The CDR3 DNA reads TGTGCCAGCAGTTTAGGTCTTTTTCGGGTTCCCTACGAGCAGTGCTTC. It encodes CASSLGLFRVPYEQCF.

This chain joins TRBV11-2 and TRBJ2-1, with D hard to call. The CDR3 is made up of 15 amino acids. CDR1 and CDR2 from the germline V gene are SGHAT and FQNNGV. Trimming shortened V by 4 bases and J by 0 bases, and 10 bases separated the two germline ends. In nucleotides, the CDR3 is TGTGCCAGCAGCTCCCAAGCAAGCTCCTACAATGAGCAGTTCTTC. It encodes CASSSQASSYNEQFF.

This clone was observed once. This chain connects TRBV5-1 to TRBJ2-3, with D possibly matching TRBD2 (6 bases). The CDR3 covers 19 residues. Germline-derived CDR1 and CDR2 are SGHRS and YFSETQ. Trimming left V 0 bases short and J 2 bases short, with 22 bases between. CDR3 in amino acids: CASSLAGRPGLLVTDTQYF. In DNA form, the CDR3 reads TGCGCCAGCAGCTTGGCCGGCAGACCGGGACTCCTGGTCACAGATACGCAGTATTTT.

The gene calls are TRBV11-2 and TRBJ2-5; 7 bases are shared with TRBD2. The CDR3 has 18 amino acids. Germline lookup yields CDR1 SGHAT and CDR2 FQNNGV. The ends lost 4 bases at V and 5 bases at J; junction bases unmatched: 19. For the CDR3, the DNA is TGTGCCAGCAGCTCGTCCTTCGGTGGTGCGGGAGCCTCCGAGACCCAGTACTTC. Amino acids: CASSSSFGGAGASETQYF.

CDR3 bases: TGTGCCAGCAGTGATGCCCGGGGACTGACCAATCAGCCCCAGCATTTT. This translates into CASSDARGLTNQPQHF. The chain is built from TRBV6-1 and TRBJ1-5; perhaps TRBD1 as D (5 bases). This CDR3 has 16 amino acids. CDR1 is MNHNS and CDR2 is SASEGT in the germline V gene. Trimming stripped 3 bases from V and 3 bases from J, with 15 bases between.

The gene calls are TRBV7-3 and TRBJ2-6; D perhaps matches TRBD1 (5 bases). In germline, CDR1 is SGHTA, CDR2 FQGTGA. The CDR3 length is 15 residues. Deletions cut 2 bases from V and 1 base from J, with 6 bases between. Here the CDR3 DNA reads TGTGCCAGCAGCTTAGCAGGGTCTGGGGCCAACGTCCTGACTTTC. This gives the protein CASSLAGSGANVLTF.

This chain joins TRBV7-8 and TRBJ2-3; a weak D match, TRBD1 (5 bases). V was shortened by 2 bases and J by 4 bases, with 16 bases between the two germline ends. Germline assignment: CDR1 SGHVS and CDR2 FQNEAQ. The CDR3 runs 16 residues. This CDR3 reads CASSLNVGRAPDTQYF. CDR3 sequence (DNA): TGTGCCAGCAGCTTAAACGTGGGCAGGGCCCCAGATACGCAGTATTTT.

The chain joins TRBV15 to TRBJ2-2, with 7 bases identical to TRBD1. CDR1 and CDR2 from the germline V gene are LNHNV and YYDKDF (reference sequence). J gave up 7 bases and V 3 bases, and 8 bases lay outside the gene matches. This CDR3 has 15 residues. CDR3 protein: CATSRGTGDVGELFF. The CDR3 DNA reads TGTGCCACCAGCAGGGGTACAGGGGACGTCGGGGAGCTGTTTTTT. Full variable domain (remainder filled in from reference TRBV15 and TRBJ2-2): DAMVIQNPRYQVTQFGKPVTLSCSQTLNHNVMYWYQQKSSQAPKLLFHYYDKDFNNEADTPDNFQSRRPNTSFCFLDIRSPGLGDTAMYLCATSRGTGDVGELFFGEGSRLTVL.

CDR3 DNA: TGTGCCAGCAGTCCACCCGGACTAGCGGGGGCCTCAAGCAAGCAGTACTTC. Amino acids: CASSPPGLAGASSKQYF. The V call is TRBV5-4, the J call TRBJ2-7, with 13 bases matching TRBD2. The CDR3 is 17 amino acids. The J segment lost 8 bases and the V segment lost 5 bases, leaving 16 bases of the junction unmatched. CDR1 SGHNT and CDR2 YYREEE come from the germline V gene (reference sequence).

The chain carries TRBV10-3 and TRBJ1-1; maybe TRBD1 (6 bases). Trimming stripped 0 bases from V and 2 bases from J, with 10 bases between. The length of the CDR3 is 15 residues. The germline V gene has CDR1 ENHRY and CDR2 SYGVKD. As DNA, the CDR3 is TGTGCCATCAGTGAGTCCCAGGGGTTTAACACTGAAGCTTTCTTT. Its translation is CAISESQGFNTEAFF.

This clone was seen just once. This sequence joins TRBV19 and TRBJ2-7, with D tentatively TRBD1 (6 bases). The CDR3 is 16 amino acids. Germline CDR1 LNHDA, CDR2 SQIVND (reference sequence). V was shortened by 4 bases and J by 4 bases, with 20 bases between the two germline ends. In DNA, the CDR3 is TGTGCCAGTAGTAATGGGCCGCGGACAGCCCAATACGAGCAGTACTTC. This sequence encodes CASSNGPRTAQYEQYF.

The gene calls are TRBV9 and TRBJ1-2; 7 positions match TRBD1. Germline V gene lookup returns CDR1 SGDLS and CDR2 YYNGEE. CDR3 size: 15 residues. J lost 7 bases, V lost 4 bases, and 13 bases had no gene match. For the CDR3, the DNA is TGTGCCAGCAGCCTAATAGGACAGGAGCTCGTTGGCTACACCTTC. It specifies CASSLIGQELVGYTF. The full variable domain, with the rest looked up from reference TRBV9 and TRBJ1-2, is DSGVTQTPKHLITATGQRVTLRCSPRSGDLSVYWYQQSLDQGLQFLIQYYNGEERAKGNILERFSAQQFPDLHSELNLSSLELGDSALYFCASSLIGQELVGYTFGSGTRLTVV.

The rearrangement uses TRBV7-9 and TRBJ1-1, with D possibly matching TRBD1 (5 bases). The CDR3 extends over 15 amino acids. V shed 5 bases and J shed 0 bases, with 13 bases lying between them. Germline CDR1 and CDR2: SEHNR and FQNEAQ (reference sequence). DNA of the CDR3: TGTGCCAGCAGCCAAAGGGCGACAGTGAACACTGAAGCTTTCTTT. It codes for CASSQRATVNTEAFF.

The chain joins TRBV4-1 to TRBJ2-3; possibly TRBD1 for D (6 bases). The germline gives CDR1 MGHRA, CDR2 YSYEKL. V dropped 0 bases and J dropped 6 bases, with 16 bases sitting between them. The CDR3 has 16 residues. The CDR3 reads CASSQDGRTGGDTQYF. DNA for the CDR3: TGCGCCAGCAGCCAAGATGGTAGGACTGGGGGCGATACGCAGTATTTT.

The gene calls are TRBV7-9 and TRBJ2-7, with 8 bases aligning to TRBD2. CDR1 and CDR2 from the germline V gene are SEHNR and FQNEAQ (reference sequence). Trimming cost V 5 bases and J 2 bases; bases outside gene matches: 11. CDR3 length equals 16 residues. As DNA, the CDR3 is TGTGCCAGCAGCCCTCCCGCTAGCGGGTTCGCCTACGAGCAGTACTTC. Translated, it gives CASSPPASGFAYEQYF. Filled out from reference TRBV7-9 and TRBJ2-7, the complete variable domain reads DTGVSQNPRHKITKRGQNVTFRCDPISEHNRLYWYRQTLGQGPEFLTYFQNEAQLEKSRLLSDRFSAERPKGSFSTLEIQRTEQGDSAMYLCASSPPASGFAYEQYFGPGTRLTVT.

This clone was seen a single time. The chain has TRBV5-4 and TRBJ2-5, with 12 bases that match TRBD1. Germline V CDR1 and CDR2: SGHNT, YYREEE (reference sequence). Trimming took 4 bases from V and 4 from J; bases not matched to a gene: 5. CDR3 length equals 15 residues. The CDR3 region is CASSPGQGAGETQYF. The CDR3 DNA is TGTGCCAGCAGCCCGGGACAGGGGGCAGGAGAGACCCAGTACTTC.

J is TRBJ2-2 and V is TRBV10-3; D possibly corresponds to TRBD1 (6 bases). Looked up from germline, CDR1 is ENHRY and CDR2 is SYGVKD. V lost 6 bases, J lost 2 bases, and 13 bases lay in between. The CDR3 totals 15 residues. The CDR3 reads CAISPAGDNTGELFF. CDR3 nucleotides: TGTGCCATCAGCCCCGCAGGGGATAACACCGGGGAGCTGTTTTTT.

The CDR3 protein is CASSGPGTGFRQKLFF. CDR3 sequence (DNA): TGTGCCAGCAGTGGTCCCGGGACAGGGTTTAGGCAAAAACTGTTTTTT. The chain uses TRBV28 and TRBJ1-4, with 9 bases that match TRBD1. Looked up from germline, CDR1 is MDHEN and CDR2 is SYDVKM. Trimming removed 5 bases from V and 9 bases from J; junction bases left unmatched: 13. This CDR3 has 16 amino acids.

This clone came up a few times. The chain couples TRBV19 to TRBJ2-3, with a tentative D call TRBD1 (5 bases). Trimming removed 3 bases from V and 2 bases from J, with 9 bases in between. Germline CDR1 reads LNHDA; CDR2 reads SQIVND (reference sequence). The CDR3 runs 14 residues. The CDR3 DNA is TGTGCCAGTAGTATTGGGGCCGACACAGATACGCAGTATTTT. It codes for CASSIGADTDTQYF.